This passage covers 13 T cell receptor beta chains from one sample sequenced in a study of beta chain features in type 1 diabetes. The authors reverse transcribed all of the isolated RNA, so sequencing captured expressed TCRB transcripts. Some clones are missing from TCRdb's copy, which holds only in-frame ones; the method was immunoSEQ multiplex PCR. Of about 140,000 clones detected, 6.9% appear once; the ten largest clones hold under 1.5%. Source material: central memory CD4+ T cells from blood. The receptor source for this set is a woman in her twenties or thirties in good health.

A few counts support this clone. The rearrangement joins TRBV4-3 to TRBJ1-5; D perhaps matches TRBD1 (5 bases). The CDR3 spans 16 residues. V dropped 0 bases and J dropped 2 bases, with 11 bases sitting between them. Germline CDR1 reads LGHNA; CDR2 reads YSLEER. CDR3 sequence reads: CASSQDLTGGNQPQHF. The CDR3 coding sequence is TGCGCCAGCAGCCAAGATTTAACAGGCGGCAATCAGCCCCAGCATTTT.

This clone appeared a few times. This chain uses TRBV2 with TRBJ1-5, with TRBD1 as a possible D gene (6 bases). Trimming cost V 8 bases and J 6 bases, with 14 bases left between them. The CDR3 length is 13 residues. Looked up from germline, CDR1 is SNHLY and CDR2 is FYNNEI. In nucleotides, the CDR3 is TGTGCCAGCTCGACAGGCTGGAGTCAGCCCCAGCATTTT. This codes for CASSTGWSQPQHF.

J is TRBJ2-1 and V is TRBV4-2, with a weak D call TRBD2 (5 bases). Germline assignment: CDR1 LGHNA and CDR2 YNFKEQ. The length of the CDR3 is 17 residues. V shed 0 bases and J shed 3 bases, with 15 bases lying between them. In DNA form, the CDR3 reads TGTGCCAGCAGCCAAGAACCAGCGGAGAGCCTCTACAATGAGCAGTTCTTC. It encodes CASSQEPAESLYNEQFF.

The V call is TRBV18, the J call TRBJ1-2; D is unresolved. The length of the CDR3 is 16 residues. Germline CDR1 reads KGHSH; CDR2 reads LQKENI. V gave up 3 bases and J gave up 3 bases, with 17 bases separating them. The chain's CDR3 is CASSPSTTRKYYGYTF. DNA of the CDR3: TGTGCCAGCTCACCTTCTACAACCAGGAAGTACTATGGCTACACCTTC.

CDR3 in amino acids: CASSEGSTGRTQYF. The CDR3 DNA reads TGTGCCAGCAGTGAAGGATCTACAGGGAGGACCCAGTACTTC. The chain links TRBV2 to TRBJ2-5, with D maybe TRBD1 (6 bases). CDR3 length: 14 amino acids. Germline-derived CDR1 and CDR2 are SNHLY and FYNNEI. V was clipped by 1 base and J by 7 bases, with 13 bases between them.

The chain uses TRBV5-6 and TRBJ2-7; TRBD2 matches 9 bases. The ends lost 0 bases at V and 3 bases at J; junction bases unmatched: 1. The CDR3 is 14 amino acids. CDR1 is SGHDT and CDR2 is YYEEEE in the germline V gene. Here the CDR3 reads CASSLGTSVYEQYF. As DNA, the CDR3 is TGTGCCAGCAGCTTGGGGACTAGCGTCTACGAGCAGTACTTC.

V gene TRBV4-2 combines with J gene TRBJ2-1; D perhaps matches TRBD2 (5 bases). Trimming pared 4 bases from V and 3 bases from J, leaving 13 bases between. The germline V gene encodes CDR1 LGHNA and CDR2 YNFKEQ. The CDR3 contains 15 residues. CDR3 bases: TGTGCCAGCAGCCCTTCGCAGAGGGACTACAATGAGCAGTTCTTC. It codes for CASSPSQRDYNEQFF.

This clone was observed a handful of times. The rearrangement joins TRBV19 to TRBJ2-3, with D possibly matching TRBD2 (6 bases). V was cut by 5 bases and J by 2 bases, with 17 bases left in between. Germline CDR1 reads LNHDA; CDR2 reads SQIVND (reference sequence). This CDR3 contains 16 residues. The CDR3: CASSDPGAGLTDTQYF. CDR3 DNA: TGTGCCAGTAGTGACCCCGGGGCGGGACTCACAGATACGCAGTATTTT.

The sample holds a few counts of this clone. One junction end does not reproduce the germline sequence, and a read error may be involved. The genes are TRBV7-7 and TRBJ2-2; TRBD2 might be the D (6 bases). The CDR3 covers 15 residues. CDR1 and CDR2 from the germline V gene are SSHAT and FNYEAQ (reference sequence). The CDR3 DNA sequence: TGTGCTAGCAGCTTAGTTTCGGGAGTCACCGGGGAGCTGTTTTTT. It yields the protein CASSLVSGVTGELFF.

The rearrangement links TRBV28 to TRBJ1-2; tentative D call: TRBD1 (6 bases). The CDR3 is 17 residues long. CDR1 is MDHEN, CDR2 SYDVKM, per germline. Trimming stripped 5 bases from V and 1 base from J, with 20 bases between. The CDR3 coding sequence is TGTGCCAGCAGTAGCCCCGGGACATTGGTTATTAACTATGGCTACACCTTC. Protein sequence: CASSSPGTLVINYGYTF.

The CDR3 nucleotides are TGTGCCAGTAGTACGGGAGCCATGAGGCCCCAGCATTTT. It is translated as CASSTGAMRPQHF. The rearrangement uses TRBV19 and TRBJ1-5; D is uncertain. Trimming took 4 bases from V and 9 from J, leaving 13 bases between them. Germline V gene lookup returns CDR1 LNHDA and CDR2 SQIVND (reference sequence). This CDR3 is built from 13 residues.

The V and J genes are TRBV4-2 and TRBJ2-7; tentative D call: TRBD2 (5 bases). CDR1 is LGHNA and CDR2 is YNFKEQ in the germline V gene. CDR3 length: 12 amino acids. V gave up 0 bases and J gave up 7 bases, with 7 bases separating them. The CDR3 sequence: CASSQDQREQYF. The CDR3 bases are TGTGCCAGCAGCCAAGATCAGCGGGAGCAGTACTTC.

This clone has at least ten counts. The chain combines TRBV29-1 with TRBJ2-4; 9 positions agree with TRBD2. Germline trimming cut 7 bases from V and 0 bases from J; bases unmatched to any gene: 4. Germline lookup yields CDR1 SQVTM and CDR2 ANQGSEA. This CDR3 has 14 amino acids. As DNA, the CDR3 is TGCAGCGCGAGACTAGCGGTAGCCAAAAACATTCAGTACTTC. Protein product: CSARLAVAKNIQYF.